One sample yielded the 20 T cell receptor beta chains listed below, sequenced in a study of vaccination and CD4 T cells after COVID-19. No antigen has been assigned to these receptors. As for treatment: roughly 11-day PBMC culture with coronavirus spike peptide pools or control peptides (ViraFEST assay). The Oncomine TCR Beta short-read assay was applied to DNA of cultured CD4+ T cells. TCRdb reprocessed the PCR reads via MiXCR and lists one record per CDR3 protein. Of about 10,000 distinct CDR3 sequences detected, over 25% appear once; the ten largest clones hold over 12%. The material sequenced was CD4+ T cells from blood, cultured in vitro, taken after SARS-CoV-2 vaccination. These receptors were taken from a human donor who had recovered from COVID-19.

In DNA, the CDR3 is TGCAGTGCCATCAACGCCGCCGGGGGGTCCTACGAGCAGTACTTC. Translating gives CSAINAAGGSYEQYF. The chain carries TRBV20-1 and TRBJ2-7; 7 positions agree with TRBD2. This CDR3 spans 15 amino acids. Germline V gives CDR1 DFQATT, CDR2 SNEGSKA (reference sequence). V lost 6 bases, J lost 1 base, and 12 bases stayed unmatched.

The chain links TRBV12-3 or TRBV12-4 to TRBJ1-6; 11 bases agree with TRBD1. The length of the CDR3 is 15 residues. V lost 5 bases, J lost 8 bases, and 5 bases stayed unmatched. The CDR3 DNA reads as TGTGCCAGCAGTGGGGACAGGGGGTTCCATTCACCCCTCCACTTT. As protein: CASSGDRGFHSPLHF.

The chain is built from TRBV30 and TRBJ2-7, with D perhaps matching TRBD1 (6 bases). Trimming cost V 4 bases and J 7 bases, with 20 bases left between them. Germline CDR1 is GTSNPN and CDR2 is SVGIG (reference sequence). The CDR3 is made up of 14 amino acids. CDR3 protein: CAWTPLQGTREQYF. The CDR3, as DNA: TGTGCCTGGACCCCCCTCCAGGGGACAAGGGAGCAGTACTTC.

This clonotype was recorded a few times. The chain combines TRBV28 with TRBJ1-6; 12 bases match TRBD1. The trim removed 4 bases at V and 10 bases at J, leaving 14 bases unmatched. In germline, CDR1 is MDHEN, CDR2 SYDVKM. The CDR3 runs to 18 residues. The CDR3 is CASSSLGTGGLPGSPLHF. CDR3 nucleotides: TGTGCCAGCAGTTCGCTGGGGACAGGGGGCCTTCCAGGGTCACCCCTCCACTTT.

The rearrangement uses TRBV5-4 and TRBJ1-2; D possibly corresponds to TRBD1 (5 bases). Trimming took off 4 bases at V and 4 bases at J, with 14 bases between the two ends. The CDR3 contains 14 residues. From germline, CDR1 is SGHNT and CDR2 YYREEE (reference sequence). This chain's CDR3 is CASSEGPSTYGYTF. In DNA form, the CDR3 reads TGTGCCAGCAGCGAGGGACCCAGTACCTATGGCTACACCTTC.

The gene calls are TRBV6-1 and TRBJ2-3, with TRBD2 identical over 7 bases. The V gene's germline CDR1 is MNHNS and CDR2 SASEGT. The trim removed 7 bases at V and 0 bases at J, leaving 1 base unmatched. This CDR3 is 13 amino acids long. CDR3 residues: CASKTSSTDTQYF. CDR3 bases: TGTGCCAGCAAGACTAGCAGCACAGATACGCAGTATTTT.

This clonotype was found a few times. CDR3 in DNA: TGTGCCAGCCGATCCGATGGAAACACCATATATTTT. Translated, it gives CASRSDGNTIYF. V and J are TRBV2 and TRBJ1-3; no firm D call. Germline CDR1 and CDR2: SNHLY and FYNNEI. The V end was cut by 8 bases, the J end by 3 bases, with 8 bases between. The CDR3 covers 12 residues.

The J gene is TRBJ2-3, the V gene TRBV7-2, with D unclear. Germline CDR1 reads SGHTA; CDR2 reads FQGNSA. The V end lost 0 bases, the J end lost 2 bases, and 9 bases lay between the germline ends. This CDR3 has 15 amino acids. CDR3 in DNA: TGTGCCAGCAGCTTAGCGGGCCTCCTCACAGATACGCAGTATTTT. It codes for CASSLAGLLTDTQYF.

The chain has TRBV20-1 and TRBJ1-4; tentatively, D is TRBD1 (6 bases). The germline V gene has CDR1 DFQATT and CDR2 SNEGSKA (reference sequence). CDR3 length equals 15 residues. V was pared by 2 bases and J by 5 bases, with 15 bases between. CDR3 nucleotides: TGCAGTGCTAGATTCTTCGGGGGACACAATGAAAAACTGTTTTTT. It yields the protein CSARFFGGHNEKLFF.

This clonotype was counted a few times. The limits of the CDR3 on the DNA are not certain, so only TCRdb's listed CDR3 is given. The chain has TRBV5-3 and TRBJ1-5; the D segment call TRBD1 is taken from the table without a DNA check. TRBV5-3 is known as an ORF, though its function is uncertain. Including both end residues, the CDR3 is 18 amino acids long. The CDR3 loop reads CAGYACTRDRALNQPQHF.

The CDR3 region is CASRQGAETQYF. The DNA for the CDR3 is TGTGCCAGCAGACAGGGGGCGGAGACCCAGTACTTC. V is TRBV12-3 or TRBV12-4 and J is TRBJ2-5; 9 nucleotides line up with TRBD1. With 6 bases clipped from V and 5 bases from J, the junction kept 1 base outside the gene matches. This CDR3 contains 12 residues.

The chain carries TRBV24-1 and TRBJ2-1, with 13 positions matching TRBD2. The CDR3 totals 15 residues. Germline CDR1 is KGHDR and CDR2 is SFDVKD. V dropped 9 bases and J dropped 7; count of bases not matched to a gene: 8. CDR3 protein: CATGGGLAGENEQFF. As DNA, the CDR3 is TGTGCCACCGGAGGAGGACTAGCGGGAGAGAATGAGCAGTTCTTC.

This clonotype was seen a few times. The genes are TRBV7-9 and TRBJ2-3, with 12 bases that match TRBD2. Germline V gene data show CDR1 as SEHNR and CDR2 as FQNEAQ (reference sequence). The CDR3 covers 16 residues. V was pared by 4 bases and J by 4 bases, with 6 bases of the junction left unmatched. The CDR3 nucleotides read TGTGCCAGCAGCTCTAGACTAGCGGGAGTGGCAGATACGCAGTATTTT. Translating gives CASSSRLAGVADTQYF. The complete variable domain, with remaining parts taken from reference TRBV7-9 and TRBJ2-3, reads DTGVSQNPRHKITKRGQNVTFRCDPISEHNRLYWYRQTLGQGPEFLTYFQNEAQLEKSRLLSDRFSAERPKGSFSTLEIQRTEQGDSAMYLCASSSRLAGVADTQYFGPGTRLTVL.

The chain recombines TRBV29-1 with TRBJ2-3, with a tentative D call TRBD1 (5 bases). The CDR3 is 16 amino acids. Trimming removed 6 bases from V and 0 bases from J, with 19 bases in between. Germline V gene lookup returns CDR1 SQVTM and CDR2 ANQGSEA. The CDR3 region has the DNA TGCAGCGTCCAGGGTGTCGCGGTATCTAGCACAGATACGCAGTATTTT. It is translated as CSVQGVAVSSTDTQYF.

CDR3 sequence: CASSLARSYNEQFF. The CDR3 nucleotides read TGTGCCAGCAGCTTGGCCAGATCCTACAATGAGCAGTTCTTC. The gene calls are TRBV5-5 and TRBJ2-1, with D hard to call. CDR1 is SGHKS and CDR2 is YYEKEE in the germline V gene (reference sequence). Trimming removed 0 bases from V and 1 base from J, with 5 bases in between. The CDR3 is 14 amino acids. Complete variable domain (other parts from reference TRBV5-5 and TRBJ2-1): DAGVTQSPTHLIKTRGQQVTLRCSPISGHKSVSWYQQVLGQGPQFIFQYYEKEERGRGNFPDRFSARQFPNYSSELNVNALLLGDSALYLCASSLARSYNEQFFGPGTRLTVL.

This chain connects TRBV11-2 to TRBJ1-3, with D unclear. Germline CDR1 and CDR2: SGHAT and FQNNGV. The V end was cut by 5 bases, the J end by 2 bases, with 16 bases between. The CDR3 spans 16 residues. The CDR3 coding sequence is TGTGCCAGCAGCCCCCGCGGGGAAAGTCCTGGAAACACCATATATTTT. It translates to CASSPRGESPGNTIYF.

The rearrangement uses TRBV19 and TRBJ1-4, with a weak D call TRBD1 (5 bases). V lost 5 bases and J lost 3, with 16 bases in between. CDR1 is LNHDA and CDR2 is SQIVND in the germline V gene (reference sequence). This CDR3 has 16 amino acids. CDR3 sequence reads: CASSSGLGKANEKLFF. CDR3 bases: TGTGCCAGTAGTTCGGGGCTGGGGAAGGCTAATGAAAAACTGTTTTTT.

This clonotype was counted only a few times. V and J are TRBV7-2 and TRBJ2-3; 8 bases fit TRBD1. Germline loops: CDR1 SGHTA, CDR2 FQGNSA. The CDR3 loop spans 14 amino acids. V shed 5 bases, J shed 5 bases, and the junction held 6 bases outside the gene matches. The DNA for the CDR3 is TGTGCCAGCAGCCCCGGACAGGGACTAGATACGCAGTATTTT. This translates into CASSPGQGLDTQYF.

This clonotype turned up a few times. This CDR3 reads CASSIGGGIGNQPQHF. The CDR3 DNA sequence: TGTGCCAGTAGTATTGGGGGGGGGATCGGCAATCAGCCCCAGCATTTT. This rearrangement joins TRBV19 to TRBJ1-5; weak D call: TRBD1 (5 bases). The V end was cut by 3 bases, the J end by 2 bases, with 14 bases between. The CDR3 covers 16 residues. CDR1 is LNHDA, CDR2 SQIVND, per germline (reference sequence).

This clonotype was counted between two and nine times. The chain joins TRBV20-1 to TRBJ1-5; possibly TRBD1 for D (5 bases). The CDR3 has 13 amino acids. V gave up 7 bases and J gave up 0 bases, with 10 bases separating them. Germline CDR1 and CDR2: DFQATT and SNEGSKA (reference sequence). CDR3 protein: CSGGDSSNQPQHF. DNA for the CDR3: TGCAGTGGGGGAGACAGTAGCAATCAGCCCCAGCATTTT.